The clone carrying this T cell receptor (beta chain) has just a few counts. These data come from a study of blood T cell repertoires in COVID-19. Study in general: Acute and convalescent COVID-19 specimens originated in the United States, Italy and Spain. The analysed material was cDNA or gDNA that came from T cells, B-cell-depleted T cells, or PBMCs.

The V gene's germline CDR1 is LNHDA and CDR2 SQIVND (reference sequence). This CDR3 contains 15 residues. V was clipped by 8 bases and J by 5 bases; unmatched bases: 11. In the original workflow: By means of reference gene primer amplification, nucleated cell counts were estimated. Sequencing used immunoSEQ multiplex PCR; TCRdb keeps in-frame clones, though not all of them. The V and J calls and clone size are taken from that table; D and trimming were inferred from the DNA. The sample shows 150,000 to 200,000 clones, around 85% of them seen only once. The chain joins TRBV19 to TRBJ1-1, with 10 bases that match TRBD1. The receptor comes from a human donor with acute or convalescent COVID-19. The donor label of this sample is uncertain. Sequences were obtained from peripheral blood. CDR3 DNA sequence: TGTGCCAGTCATCCGGGACAGGGGTTGGCAACTGAAGCTTTCTTT. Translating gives CASHPGQGLATEAFF.